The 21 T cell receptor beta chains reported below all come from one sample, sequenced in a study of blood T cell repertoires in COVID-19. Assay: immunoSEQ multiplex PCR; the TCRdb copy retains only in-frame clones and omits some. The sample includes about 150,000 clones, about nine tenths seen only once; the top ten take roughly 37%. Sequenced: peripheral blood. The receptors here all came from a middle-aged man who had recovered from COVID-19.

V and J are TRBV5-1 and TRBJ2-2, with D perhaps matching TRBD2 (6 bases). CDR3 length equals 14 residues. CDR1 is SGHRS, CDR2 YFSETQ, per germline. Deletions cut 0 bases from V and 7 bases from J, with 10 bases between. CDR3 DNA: TGCGCCAGCAGCTTGGTTGCGGGGTACGGGGAGCTGTTTTTT. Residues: CASSLVAGYGELFF. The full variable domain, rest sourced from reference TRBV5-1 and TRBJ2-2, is KAGVTQTPRYLIKTRGQQVTLSCSPISGHRSVSWYQQTPGQGLQFLFEYFSETQRNKGNFPGRFSGRQFSNSRSEMNVSTLELGDSALYLCASSLVAGYGELFFGEGSRLTVL.

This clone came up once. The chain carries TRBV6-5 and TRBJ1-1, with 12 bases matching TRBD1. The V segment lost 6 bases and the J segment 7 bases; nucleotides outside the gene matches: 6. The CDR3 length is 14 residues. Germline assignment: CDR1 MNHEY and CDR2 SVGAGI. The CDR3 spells CASRGGTGGDEAFF. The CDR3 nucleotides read TGTGCCAGCAGAGGCGGGACAGGGGGCGATGAAGCTTTCTTT.

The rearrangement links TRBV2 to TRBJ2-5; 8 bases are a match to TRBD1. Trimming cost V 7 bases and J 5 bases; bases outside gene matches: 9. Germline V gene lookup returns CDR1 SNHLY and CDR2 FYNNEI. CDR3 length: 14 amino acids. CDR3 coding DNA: TGTGCCAGCATATACGACAGGGGCGGGGAGACCCAGTACTTC. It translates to CASIYDRGGETQYF.

CDR3 bases: TGTGCCAGCAGTGAAATCCCGGCGGGGTACACAGATACGCAGTATTTT. As protein: CASSEIPAGYTDTQYF. V is TRBV2 and J is TRBJ2-3; D might be TRBD2 (6 bases). Trimming took 2 bases from V and 2 from J, leaving 14 bases between them. The CDR3 length is 16 residues. The germline CDR1 and CDR2 sequences are SNHLY and FYNNEI.

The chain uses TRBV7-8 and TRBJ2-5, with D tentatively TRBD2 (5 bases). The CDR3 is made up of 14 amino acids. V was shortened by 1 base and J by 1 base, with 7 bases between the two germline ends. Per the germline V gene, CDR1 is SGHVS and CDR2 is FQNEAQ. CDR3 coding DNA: TGTGCCAGCAGCTTAGGAGGGATCCAAGAGACCCAGTACTTC. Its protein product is CASSLGGIQETQYF.

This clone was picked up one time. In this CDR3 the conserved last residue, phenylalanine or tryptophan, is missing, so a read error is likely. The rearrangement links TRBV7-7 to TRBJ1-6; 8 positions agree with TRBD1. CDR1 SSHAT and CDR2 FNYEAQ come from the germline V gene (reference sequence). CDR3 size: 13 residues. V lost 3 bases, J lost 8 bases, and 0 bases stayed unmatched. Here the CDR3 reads CASSLDRDSPLHL. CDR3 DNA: TGTGCCAGCAGCTTGGACAGGGATTCACCCCTCCACCTT.

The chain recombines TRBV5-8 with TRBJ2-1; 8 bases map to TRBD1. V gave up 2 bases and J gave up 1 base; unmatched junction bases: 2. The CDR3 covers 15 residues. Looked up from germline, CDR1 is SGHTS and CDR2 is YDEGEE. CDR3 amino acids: CASSFRTGSYNEQFF. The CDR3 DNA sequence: TGTGCCAGCAGCTTCAGGACAGGGTCCTACAATGAGCAGTTCTTC.

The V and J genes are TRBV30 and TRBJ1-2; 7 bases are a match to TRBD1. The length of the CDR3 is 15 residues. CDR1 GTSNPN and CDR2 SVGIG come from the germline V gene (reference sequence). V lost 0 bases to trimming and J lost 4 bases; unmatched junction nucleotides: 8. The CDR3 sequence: CAWSVVQTGTYGYTF. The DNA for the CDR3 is TGTGCCTGGAGTGTAGTCCAGACAGGGACCTATGGCTACACCTTC.

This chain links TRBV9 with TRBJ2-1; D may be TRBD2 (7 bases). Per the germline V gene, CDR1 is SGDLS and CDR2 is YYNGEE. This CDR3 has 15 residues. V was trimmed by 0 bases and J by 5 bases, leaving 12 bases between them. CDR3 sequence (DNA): TGTGCCAGCAGCGTAGGGGGGGGGCCCCACAATGAGCAGTTCTTC. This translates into CASSVGGGPHNEQFF.

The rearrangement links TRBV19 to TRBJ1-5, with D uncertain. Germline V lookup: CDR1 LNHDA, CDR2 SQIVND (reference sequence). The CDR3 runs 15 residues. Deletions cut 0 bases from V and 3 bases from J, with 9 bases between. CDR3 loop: CASSIEGRINQPQHF. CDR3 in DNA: TGTGCCAGTAGTATAGAGGGGAGGATCAATCAGCCCCAGCATTTT.

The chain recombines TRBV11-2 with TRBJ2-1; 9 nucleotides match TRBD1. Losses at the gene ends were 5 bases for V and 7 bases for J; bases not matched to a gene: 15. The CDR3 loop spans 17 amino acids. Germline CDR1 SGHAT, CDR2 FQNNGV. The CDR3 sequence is CASSISSDRGVRNEQFF. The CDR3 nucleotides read TGTGCCAGCAGCATCTCATCCGACAGGGGGGTGAGGAATGAGCAGTTCTTC. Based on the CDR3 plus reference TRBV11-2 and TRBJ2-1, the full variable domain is EAGVAQSPRYKIIEKRQSVAFWCNPISGHATLYWYQQILGQGPKLLIQFQNNGVVDDSQLPKDRFSAERLKGVDSTLKIQPAKLEDSAVYLCASSISSDRGVRNEQFFGPGTRLTVL.

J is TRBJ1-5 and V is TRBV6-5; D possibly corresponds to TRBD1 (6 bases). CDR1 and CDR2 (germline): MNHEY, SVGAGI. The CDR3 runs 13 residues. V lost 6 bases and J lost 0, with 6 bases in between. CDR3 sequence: CASRDSSNQPQHF. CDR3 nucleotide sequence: TGTGCCAGCAGGGACAGTAGCAATCAGCCCCAGCATTTT.

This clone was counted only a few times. CDR3 nucleotides: TGTGCCAGTAGTATAACCGGGAAGTCGGGGTCCTACGAGCAGTACTTC. This sequence encodes CASSITGKSGSYEQYF. The V call is TRBV19, the J call TRBJ2-7; TRBD2 is a possible D gene (5 bases). The CDR3 is 16 residues long. Germline lookup yields CDR1 LNHDA and CDR2 SQIVND (reference sequence). V shed 2 bases and J shed 1 base, with 15 bases lying between them. The full variable domain, completed using reference TRBV19 and TRBJ2-7, is DGGITQSPKYLFRKEGQNVTLSCEQNLNHDAMYWYRQDPGQGLRLIYYSQIVNDFQKGDIAEGYSVSREKKESFPLTVTSAQKNPTAFYLCASSITGKSGSYEQYFGPGTRLTVT.

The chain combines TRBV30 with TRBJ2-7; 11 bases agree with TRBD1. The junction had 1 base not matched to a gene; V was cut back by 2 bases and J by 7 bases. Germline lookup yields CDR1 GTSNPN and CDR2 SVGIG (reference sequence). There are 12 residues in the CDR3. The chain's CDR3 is CAWSRDRGEQYF. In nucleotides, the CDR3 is TGTGCCTGGAGTAGGGACAGGGGGGAGCAGTACTTC. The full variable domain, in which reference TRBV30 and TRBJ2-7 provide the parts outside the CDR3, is SQTIHQWPATLVQPVGSPLSLECTVEGTSNPNLYWYRQAAGRGLQLLFYSVGIGQISSEVPQNLSASRPQDRQFILSSKKLLLSDSGFYLCAWSRDRGEQYFGPGTRLTVT.

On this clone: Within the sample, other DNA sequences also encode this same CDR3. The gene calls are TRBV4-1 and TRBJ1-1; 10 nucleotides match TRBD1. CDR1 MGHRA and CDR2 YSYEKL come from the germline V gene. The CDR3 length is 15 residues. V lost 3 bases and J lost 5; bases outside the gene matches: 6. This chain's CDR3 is CASSHPGQGGTEAFF. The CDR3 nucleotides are TGCGCCAGCAGCCATCCAGGACAGGGGGGAACTGAAGCTTTCTTT.

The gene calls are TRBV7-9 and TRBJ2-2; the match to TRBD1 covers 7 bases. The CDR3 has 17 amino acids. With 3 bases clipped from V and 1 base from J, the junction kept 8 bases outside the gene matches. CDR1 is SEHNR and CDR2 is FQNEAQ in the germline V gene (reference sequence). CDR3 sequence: CASSLTGTARNTGELFF. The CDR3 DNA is TGTGCCAGCAGCTTGACCGGGACAGCAAGGAACACCGGGGAGCTGTTTTTT.

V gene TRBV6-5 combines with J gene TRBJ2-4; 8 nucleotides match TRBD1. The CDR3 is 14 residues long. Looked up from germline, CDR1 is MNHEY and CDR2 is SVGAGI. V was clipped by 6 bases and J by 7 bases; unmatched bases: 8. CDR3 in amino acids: CASSRDRRGNIQYF. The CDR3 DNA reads TGTGCCAGCAGCCGGGACAGGAGGGGTAACATTCAGTACTTC.

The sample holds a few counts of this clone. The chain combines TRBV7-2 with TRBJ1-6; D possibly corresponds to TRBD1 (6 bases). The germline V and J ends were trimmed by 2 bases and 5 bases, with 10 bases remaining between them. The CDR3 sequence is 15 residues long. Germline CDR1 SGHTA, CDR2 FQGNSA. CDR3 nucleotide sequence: TGTGCCAGCAGCTTAAGGACAGCAAATAATTCACCCCTCCACTTT. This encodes CASSLRTANNSPLHF.

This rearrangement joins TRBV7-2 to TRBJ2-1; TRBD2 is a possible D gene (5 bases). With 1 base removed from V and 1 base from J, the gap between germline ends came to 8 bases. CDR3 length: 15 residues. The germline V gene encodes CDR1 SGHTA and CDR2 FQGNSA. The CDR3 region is CASSLVSESYNEQFF. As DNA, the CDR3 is TGTGCCAGCAGCTTAGTTAGCGAATCCTACAATGAGCAGTTCTTC.

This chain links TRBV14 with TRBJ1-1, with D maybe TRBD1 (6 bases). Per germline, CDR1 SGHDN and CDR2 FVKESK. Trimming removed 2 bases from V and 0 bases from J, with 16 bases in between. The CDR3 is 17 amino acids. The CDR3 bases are TGTGCCAGCAGCCAAAACAGGGCGGACGGTATGAACACTGAAGCTTTCTTT. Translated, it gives CASSQNRADGMNTEAFF. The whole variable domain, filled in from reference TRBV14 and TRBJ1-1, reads EAGVTQFPSHSVIEKGQTVTLRCDPISGHDNLYWYRRVMGKEIKFLLHFVKESKQDESGMPNNRFLAERTGGTYSTLKVQPAELEDSGVYFCASSQNRADGMNTEAFFGQGTRLTVV.

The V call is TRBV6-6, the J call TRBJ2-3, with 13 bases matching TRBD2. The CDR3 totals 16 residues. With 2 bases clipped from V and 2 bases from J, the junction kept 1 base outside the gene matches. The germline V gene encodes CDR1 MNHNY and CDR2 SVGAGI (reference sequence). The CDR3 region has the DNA TGTGCCAGCAGTTACGGGACTAGCGGGGACACAGATACGCAGTATTTT. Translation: CASSYGTSGDTDTQYF.